These T cell receptor beta chains were read from a single sample in a study of PD-1 blockade in mismatch repair-deficient tumors. Measured with immunoSEQ multiplex PCR; TCRdb has only the in-frame clones, and not every one. Altogether more than 90,000 clones are present, about 74% being singletons, with the ten largest covering around 4.7%. Sample: peripheral blood, taken more than 58 weeks after starting pembrolizumab. The origin of the receptors is an adult with mismatch repair-deficient cancer. CDR3s include the opening cysteine and the closing phenylalanine or tryptophan. The D gene is left open where the match is weak. The size of a clone is reported for some rows only, either as once, few or many, or as a class for expanded clones.

D	V	J	size	DNA	CDR3
-	TRBV6-5	TRBJ2-7	few	TGTGCCAGCAGCCCGGGACCGATAAACTACGAGCAGTACTTC	CASSPGPINYEQYF
-	TRBV4-1	TRBJ2-1	-	TGCGCCAGCAGCCAAGATCGTCCTACTATGGGTACCTACAATGAGCAGTTCTTC	CASSQDRPTMGTYNEQFF
-	TRBV11-3	TRBJ2-7	-	TGTGCCAGCAGCTTAGATCACCAGGTCTACGAGCAGTACTTC	CASSLDHQVYEQYF
-	TRBV11-3	TRBJ2-2	-	TGTGCCAGCAGCCCCCGGACGATAATTAACACCGGGGAGCTGTTTTTT	CASSPRTIINTGELFF
TRBD2	TRBV5-4	TRBJ2-7	-	TGTGCCAGCAGCCGACTAGCGGGAGAACTCCACGAGCAGTACTTC	CASSRLAGELHEQYF
TRBD2	TRBV27	TRBJ2-3	-	TGTGCCAGCAGTTCGGACGGGACTAGGGGCGTCTTAGCGAGCACAGATACGCAGTATTTT	CASSSDGTRGVLASTDTQYF
TRBD2	TRBV19	TRBJ2-1	-	TGTGCCAGTAGTTCGGGACTAGCGGATCCTGCGGAGCAGTTCTTC	CASSSGLADPAEQFF
TRBD1	TRBV11-2	TRBJ2-3	-	TGTGCCAGCACCGATTCGACAGGGTGGTTTGCAGATACGCAGTATTTT	CASTDSTGWFADTQYF
-	TRBV13	TRBJ2-1	-	TGTGCCAGCAGCTTAGTTGGGACGGAAACCTACAATGAGCAGTTCTTC	CASSLVGTETYNEQFF
-	TRBV11-2	TRBJ1-1	-	TGTGCCAGCAGCTCCGACAGGAACACTGAAGCTTTCTTT	CASSSDRNTEAFF
-	TRBV7-8	TRBJ2-7	-	TGTGCCAGCACCCCCGGGGTCGACTACGAGCAGTACTTC	CASTPGVDYEQYF
-	TRBV27	TRBJ2-1	-	TGTGCCAGCAGTTTGGCGGACTCCTACAATGAGCAGTTCTTC	CASSLADSYNEQFF
-	TRBV5-1	TRBJ2-7	-	TGCGCCAGCAGCTTGGAACCGGGTCGCTCCTACGAGCAGTACTTC	CASSLEPGRSYEQYF
TRBD1	TRBV7-6	TRBJ2-1	-	TGTGCCAGCAGCTCCCCCTGGACAGGGAGGAATGAGCAGTTCTTC	CASSSPWTGRNEQFF
TRBD2	TRBV19	TRBJ2-3	-	TGTGCCAGTAGTATAGACGGGAGGGATACGCAGTATTTT	CASSIDGRDTQYF
-	TRBV11-2	TRBJ2-1	few	TGTGCCAGCAGCCCCCTCCCACTCAATGAGCAGTTCTTC	CASSPLPLNEQFF
-	TRBV19	TRBJ2-7	few	TGTGCCAGTAGTTGGACAGCCACCTACGAGCAGTACTTC	CASSWTATYEQYF
-	TRBV10-3	TRBJ2-1	-	TGTGCCATCAGTGAGTCGTCGAACGGGGCCGCCGGTGAGCAGTTCTTC	CAISESSNGAAGEQFF
TRBD1	TRBV12-5	TRBJ2-6	-	TGTGCTAGTGTTAAGGCAGGGGGTGGTACTTCTGGGGCCAACGTCCTGACTTTC	CASVKAGGGTSGANVLTF
TRBD2	TRBV6-6	TRBJ2-7	-	TGTGCCAGCACCCGGACTAGCGGGATCTACGAGCAGTACTTC	CASTRTSGIYEQYF